Below, 32 T cell receptor beta chains from the same sample are listed, as sequenced in a study of identifying expanded T cells in peripheral blood. TCRdb's copy holds only in-frame clones and misses some; the assay was immunoSEQ multiplex PCR. The data show tens of thousands of clones, nearly 90% seen once. Material: blood. These receptors were taken from a person between 18 and 75 years old in good health.

The chain recombines TRBV10-3 with TRBJ1-2; TRBD1 agrees at 9 bases. Trimming at V came to 6 bases and at J to 4 bases, leaving 6 bases not matched to a gene. The CDR3 is made up of 14 amino acids. Per the germline V gene, CDR1 is ENHRY and CDR2 is SYGVKD. The CDR3 coding sequence is TGTGCCATCAGGATTACAGGGGGCCTCTATGGCTACACCTTC. Its protein product is CAIRITGGLYGYTF.

The CDR3 DNA follows: TGTGCCAGCAGCTTGGGAGAGGGGGTGACTTCCTTAGCCAAAAACATTCAGTACTTC. Translating gives CASSLGEGVTSLAKNIQYF. The V and J genes are TRBV5-5 and TRBJ2-4; a possible D gene is TRBD1 (6 bases). The V end lost 0 bases, the J end lost 0 bases, and 19 bases lay between the germline ends. The germline V gene has CDR1 SGHKS and CDR2 YYEKEE (reference sequence). The CDR3 consists of 19 residues.

The chain recombines TRBV6-5 with TRBJ1-2; 8 nucleotides align to TRBD1. Trimming took 5 bases from V and 2 from J; bases not matched to a gene: 7. Germline CDR1 is MNHEY and CDR2 is SVGAGI. This CDR3 region has 15 residues. CDR3 sequence (DNA): TGTGCCAGCAGTGCGCGTAGGACAGGGAACTATGGCTACACCTTC. Its translation: CASSARRTGNYGYTF.

This chain uses TRBV19 with TRBJ1-2; D gene uncertain. This CDR3 contains 16 residues. Looked up from germline, CDR1 is LNHDA and CDR2 is SQIVND (reference sequence). V lost 4 bases and J lost 5, with 20 bases in between. CDR3 bases: TGTGCCAGTAGTAGTAGTTCGGGCCGAATTACTTATGGCTACACCTTC. The encoded protein is CASSSSSGRITYGYTF.

CDR3 sequence: CASVGDRGVYGYTF. The CDR3 DNA reads as TGTGCCAGCGTGGGGGACAGGGGAGTCTATGGCTACACCTTC. The genes are TRBV2 and TRBJ1-2, with 10 bases that match TRBD1. CDR1 and CDR2 from the germline V gene are SNHLY and FYNNEI. This CDR3 region has 14 residues. V shed 8 bases, J shed 4 bases, and the junction held 7 bases outside the gene matches.

The chain links TRBV11-3 to TRBJ2-1; 13 nucleotides align to TRBD2. V trimming: 7 bases; J trimming: 10 bases; junction bases outside the gene matches: 7. The CDR3 is 14 amino acids. Germline V gives CDR1 SGHNT, CDR2 YENEEA. The CDR3 is CASTDPGLAGEQFF. CDR3 nucleotides: TGTGCCAGCACAGACCCGGGACTAGCGGGAGAGCAGTTCTTC.

CDR3 sequence reads: CASSLGLPGGYTF. CDR3 bases: TGTGCCAGCAGCTTGGGCCTGCCCGGTGGCTACACCTTC. This chain connects TRBV5-6 to TRBJ1-2; D is unclear. With 0 bases removed from V and 7 bases from J, the gap between germline ends came to 10 bases. This CDR3 spans 13 amino acids. The germline gives CDR1 SGHDT, CDR2 YYEEEE.

This chain connects TRBV9 to TRBJ2-5; a weak D match, TRBD1 (6 bases). The CDR3 extends over 16 amino acids. V lost 4 bases to trimming and J lost 4 bases, with 20 bases between them. Germline CDR1 SGDLS, CDR2 YYNGEE. CDR3 sequence: CASSPPDRPEGETQYF. The CDR3 bases are TGTGCCAGCAGCCCCCCCGACAGGCCCGAGGGAGAGACCCAGTACTTC.

The chain carries TRBV11-2 and TRBJ1-2, with TRBD1 as a possible D gene (5 bases). Between the trimmed V and J ends, which lost 5 bases and 5 bases, there was a span of 12 bases. The germline gives CDR1 SGHAT, CDR2 FQNNGV. CDR3 size: 13 residues. CDR3 residues: CASSPGTDYGYTF. CDR3 DNA sequence: TGTGCCAGCAGCCCGGGGACTGATTATGGCTACACCTTC.

This chain links TRBV5-1 with TRBJ2-5; 9 bases match TRBD2. J lost 4 bases, V lost 5 bases, and 9 bases had no gene match. CDR3 length: 15 amino acids. CDR1 is SGHRS and CDR2 is YFSETQ in the germline V gene. The CDR3: CASSPGTSRAETQYF. Here the CDR3 DNA reads TGCGCCAGCAGTCCCGGGACTAGCCGCGCAGAGACCCAGTACTTC.

The chain links TRBV27 to TRBJ2-1, with a tentative D call TRBD2 (5 bases). Germline V CDR1 and CDR2: MNHEY, SMNVEV (reference sequence). CDR3 size: 14 residues. Deletions cut 5 bases from V and 1 base from J, with 9 bases between. The CDR3 DNA is TGTGCCAGCAGTCCTGGACTTTCCTACAATGAGCAGTTCTTC. Its translation: CASSPGLSYNEQFF.

The rearrangement joins TRBV7-2 to TRBJ2-5; D gene unclear. The CDR3 spans 13 residues. V was pared by 5 bases and J by 3 bases, with 10 bases between. Germline V gene data show CDR1 as SGHTA and CDR2 as FQGNSA. The CDR3 coding sequence is TGTGCCAGCAGCCGAGCGAGAGAAGAGACCCAGTACTTC. Amino acid sequence: CASSRAREETQYF.

V gene TRBV5-1 combines with J gene TRBJ1-1, with 8 positions matching TRBD1. In germline, CDR1 is SGHRS, CDR2 YFSETQ. The CDR3 is 15 amino acids. V lost 4 bases and J lost 3; bases outside the gene matches: 8. The CDR3 protein is CASSPRTGIDTEAFF. CDR3 nucleotide sequence: TGCGCCAGCAGCCCTAGGACAGGGATCGACACTGAAGCTTTCTTT.

The chain is built from TRBV4-1 and TRBJ2-4, with 7 positions matching TRBD2. Germline loops: CDR1 MGHRA, CDR2 YSYEKL. V lost 1 base to trimming and J lost 7 bases; unmatched junction nucleotides: 7. The CDR3 has 15 amino acids. CDR3 residues: CASSQAPPGGNIQYF. Written as DNA, the CDR3 is TGCGCCAGCAGCCAAGCCCCTCCGGGGGGTAACATTCAGTACTTC.

The rearrangement joins TRBV29-1 to TRBJ1-1; D uncertain. This CDR3 has 12 amino acids. Germline V gives CDR1 SQVTM, CDR2 ANQGSEA. With 5 bases removed from V and 2 bases from J, the gap between germline ends came to 9 bases. Here the CDR3 DNA reads TGCAGCGTTTCGGAGGTTAACACTGAAGCTTTCTTT. Translated: CSVSEVNTEAFF.

The CDR3 protein is CASSLRGNTEAFF. Written as DNA, the CDR3 is TGTGCCAGCAGCTTAAGGGGGAACACTGAAGCTTTCTTT. J is TRBJ1-1 and V is TRBV7-2, with D maybe TRBD1 (5 bases). Germline V CDR1 and CDR2: SGHTA, FQGNSA. V lost 2 bases and J lost 1, with 5 bases in between. This CDR3 is built from 13 residues.

This sequence joins TRBV7-6 and TRBJ2-7; TRBD1 is a possible D gene (5 bases). CDR1 is SGHVS, CDR2 FNYEAQ, per germline. The CDR3 is 16 residues long. Trimming took off 1 base at V and 3 bases at J, with 16 bases between the two ends. CDR3 sequence: CASSLEPQGQSYEQYF. CDR3 nucleotides: TGTGCCAGCAGCTTAGAACCGCAGGGTCAGAGCTACGAGCAGTACTTC.

The chain uses TRBV29-1 and TRBJ1-1; 9 nucleotides line up with TRBD1. Looked up from germline, CDR1 is SQVTM and CDR2 is ANQGSEA. V lost 4 bases and J lost 0; bases outside the gene matches: 9. CDR3 length equals 16 residues. CDR3 sequence (DNA): TGCAGCGTTGGGACAGGGGCCTACCTTATGAACACTGAAGCTTTCTTT. Amino acids: CSVGTGAYLMNTEAFF.

This clone is a singleton in its sample. The J gene is TRBJ1-4, the V gene TRBV7-6; D uncertain. Deletions cut 5 bases from V and 3 bases from J, with 13 bases between. CDR3 length equals 15 residues. Per germline, CDR1 SGHVS and CDR2 FNYEAQ. The CDR3 nucleotides are TGTGCCAGCAGCCCCGAGGCCAGTCCTAATGAAAAACTGTTTTTT. Amino acid sequence: CASSPEASPNEKLFF.

The chain is built from TRBV7-8 and TRBJ1-5; D is perhaps TRBD1 (5 bases). This CDR3 has 17 residues. Looked up from germline, CDR1 is SGHVS and CDR2 is FQNEAQ. V was pared by 5 bases and J by 1 base, with 18 bases between. CDR3 sequence reads: CASSQSYEGNSNQPQHF. The CDR3 DNA reads TGTGCCAGCAGCCAGTCGTATGAGGGGAACAGCAATCAGCCCCAGCATTTT.

The V and J genes are TRBV6-4 and TRBJ1-1; D call uncertain. The CDR3 has 13 amino acids. Trimming stripped 4 bases from V and 0 bases from J, with 6 bases between. In germline, CDR1 is MRHNA, CDR2 SNTAGT. The CDR3 bases are TGTGCCAGCAGTGCGACACTGAACACTGAAGCTTTCTTT. Its translation: CASSATLNTEAFF.

The chain has TRBV5-6 and TRBJ1-5; unclear D gene. Germline CDR1 SGHDT, CDR2 YYEEEE. The CDR3 consists of 12 residues. V was clipped by 3 bases and J by 5 bases, with 6 bases between them. CDR3 DNA: TGTGCCAGCAGCTCGCAGGATCAGCCCCAGCATTTT. Translated, it gives CASSSQDQPQHF. Full variable domain (outside the CDR3, taken from reference TRBV5-6 and TRBJ1-5): DAGVTQSPTHLIKTRGQQVTLRCSPKSGHDTVSWYQQALGQGPQFIFQYYEEEERQRGNFPDRFSGHQFPNYSSELNVNALLLGDSALYLCASSSQDQPQHFGDGTRLSIL.

The chain uses TRBV9 and TRBJ2-1; 10 bases are shared with TRBD2. This CDR3 has 21 amino acids. In germline, CDR1 is SGDLS, CDR2 YYNGEE. The J segment lost 1 base and the V segment lost 3 bases, leaving 19 bases of the junction unmatched. The CDR3 here is CASSAPRGSSGGIRSYNEQFF. DNA for the CDR3: TGTGCCAGCAGCGCCCCACGTGGGAGTAGCGGGGGGATTCGGTCCTACAATGAGCAGTTCTTC. The whole variable domain, remainder taken from reference TRBV9 and TRBJ2-1, is DSGVTQTPKHLITATGQRVTLRCSPRSGDLSVYWYQQSLDQGLQFLIQYYNGEERAKGNILERFSAQQFPDLHSELNLSSLELGDSALYFCASSAPRGSSGGIRSYNEQFFGPGTRLTVL.

This clone has only one observation. The V call is TRBV19, the J call TRBJ1-1, with 9 bases that match TRBD1. The CDR3 loop spans 16 amino acids. CDR1 LNHDA and CDR2 SQIVND come from the germline V gene (reference sequence). V trimming: 4 bases; J trimming: 0 bases; junction bases outside the gene matches: 6. The CDR3, as DNA: TGTGCCAGTAGTACCGGGACAGGGTCCATGAACACTGAAGCTTTCTTT. It yields the protein CASSTGTGSMNTEAFF.

This rearrangement joins TRBV19 to TRBJ1-1, with TRBD1 matching over 10 bases. V trimming: 8 bases; J trimming: 3 bases; junction bases outside the gene matches: 12. The CDR3 has 16 amino acids. Germline lookup yields CDR1 LNHDA and CDR2 SQIVND (reference sequence). The CDR3 bases are TGTGCCAGTCCACCCCGAGACAGGGGGCAATACACTGAAGCTTTCTTT. This codes for CASPPRDRGQYTEAFF.

This chain connects TRBV4-1 to TRBJ1-1; D remains ambiguous. This CDR3 has 15 residues. Trimming took 1 base from V and 1 from J, leaving 10 bases between them. CDR1 is MGHRA and CDR2 is YSYEKL in the germline V gene. CDR3 sequence: CASSQGSDWNTEAFF. CDR3 sequence (DNA): TGCGCCAGCAGCCAAGGTTCGGACTGGAACACTGAAGCTTTCTTT.

The J gene is TRBJ2-7, the V gene TRBV18, with TRBD1 matching over 9 bases. From germline, CDR1 is KGHSH and CDR2 LQKENI. CDR3 length: 15 amino acids. Losses at the gene ends were 4 bases for V and 0 bases for J; bases not matched to a gene: 4. CDR3 DNA: TGTGCCAGCTCACAAGGACAGGGGAGCTCCTACGAGCAGTACTTC. It yields the protein CASSQGQGSSYEQYF.

This chain's CDR3 is CASSFRGGFGETQYF. The CDR3 nucleotides read TGTGCCAGCAGCTTCAGAGGGGGGTTCGGAGAGACCCAGTACTTC. J is TRBJ2-5 and V is TRBV9; D may be TRBD1 or TRBD2 (6 bases each). The germline V gene encodes CDR1 SGDLS and CDR2 YYNGEE. V was cut by 4 bases and J by 4 bases, with 17 bases left in between. This CDR3 has 15 residues.

The V call is TRBV18, the J call TRBJ2-2; D may be TRBD1 or TRBD2 (5 bases each). The ends were cut back, 1 base at V and 0 bases at J, with 6 bases in the middle. Germline CDR1 KGHSH, CDR2 LQKENI. The CDR3 is 15 residues long. As DNA, the CDR3 is TGTGCCAGCTCACCACGGGGGTCGAACACCGGGGAGCTGTTTTTT. Translating it yields CASSPRGSNTGELFF.

The CDR3 DNA follows: TGTGCCAGCAGCTATGGCTGGAACACTGAAGCTTTCTTT. It encodes CASSYGWNTEAFF. The rearrangement uses TRBV5-4 and TRBJ1-1; D is ambiguous. V gave up 3 bases and J gave up 1 base, with 7 bases separating them. Germline assignment: CDR1 SGHNT and CDR2 YYREEE (reference sequence). This CDR3 spans 13 amino acids.

The genes are TRBV28 and TRBJ1-5, with a possible D match to TRBD1 (5 bases). Trimming took off 5 bases at V and 0 bases at J, with 23 bases between the two ends. Germline V gene lookup returns CDR1 MDHEN and CDR2 SYDVKM. The CDR3 covers 19 residues. The CDR3 DNA reads as TGTGCCAGCAGTGCCGAAGGGGCCACGATACTGTATAGCAATCAGCCCCAGCATTTT. Protein product: CASSAEGATILYSNQPQHF.

The DNA for the CDR3 is TGTGCCAGCAGCTTGTCTTTCGGGCAGGGAAGTCAGCCCCAGCATTTT. Translating it yields CASSLSFGQGSQPQHF. The gene calls are TRBV5-4 and TRBJ1-5, with D perhaps TRBD1 (5 bases). The CDR3 length is 16 residues. Germline V gene lookup returns CDR1 SGHNT and CDR2 YYREEE (reference sequence). Trimming pared 1 base from V and 6 bases from J, leaving 17 bases between. The variable domain in full, completed from reference TRBV5-4 and TRBJ1-5, reads ETGVTQSPTHLIKTRGQQVTLRCSSQSGHNTVSWYQQALGQGPQFIFQYYREEENGRGNFPPRFSGLQFPNYSSELNVNALELDDSALYLCASSLSFGQGSQPQHFGDGTRLSIL.